This section outlines one TCR beta chain sequence together with its context. Its cognate antigen has yet to be identified. No base qualities exist here, and no much larger clone lies one base off it. TCRbeta CDR3 regions were amplified from genomic DNA by means of the immunoSEQ Assay, a bias-controlled multiplex PCR. As for how the authors treated the data: The number of nucleated cells in each sample was estimated by amplification of reference gene primers within the assay. Sequence reads were collapsed and filtered to measure the absolute abundance of every unique TCRbeta CDR3 rearrangement. For each sample, productive Simpson clonality was calculated as the square root of Simpson's diversity index across productive rearrangements. In TCRdb, the immuneACCESS table is reduced to in-frame sequences with V and J assigned. These tables do not hold every clone; where another copy was compared, an unresolved V gene accounts for under half, and the others remain unexplained. D and trimming were read from the DNA, whereas the V and J calls and clone size are those reported in that table. The sample has roughly 330,000 clones on record, roughly 90% of them singletons. The ten largest clonotypes hold approximately 4% of the sample.

This sample stems from a study of blood T cell repertoires in COVID-19 (dated by TCRdb to the early 2020s). At the level of the whole study: Samples from collaborators originated in the United States, Italy and Spain and spanned both the acute and convalescent phases of COVID-19. Where available, HLA class I and class II types were obtained from metadata supplied by the sample provider rather than from assay-based typing. Samples were obtained from the ongoing ImmuneRACE study (first 160 participants) and from 1,254 subjects provided by 6 global collaborators. Sample metadata almost always included a de-identified subject ID, COVID-19 status, age in years and sex. The material from the prospective study consisted of cDNA or gDNA derived from T cells, B-cell-depleted T cells, or PBMCs. The repertoires were made available in a free public database intended to serve as a resource for research on the immune response to SARS-CoV-2. Subjects who had been exposed to COVID-19, were actively infected with it, or had recovered from it provided the deeply sampled blood TCRbeta repertoires that made up the dataset. Findings and caveats that apply to the study as a whole: How much clinical and demographic metadata was included differed by source and by participant, and the metadata was provided uncurated.

The CDR3, cysteine through phenylalanine, is 15 amino acids long. The kept DNA is CDR3 alone, 45 bases in frame from the first base. Per the germline V gene (reference sequence), GTSNPN is the CDR1 and SVGIG is the CDR2. After removal of 1 base from V and 2 bases from J, the junction retains 6 bases not matched to a gene. Whole blood was collected in K2EDTA tubes by collaborating institutions according to the institutions' own protocols. For TCRbeta analysis, collaborators shipped samples as frozen whole blood, isolated PBMCs, or DNA extracted from either of those sample types. The sequence joins TRBV30 to TRBJ2-3, with 7 central nucleotides matching TRBD2. The specimen sequenced was peripheral blood. This clonotype was obtained from a woman aged 50 to 65 with active or convalescent COVID-19. DNA sequence: TGTGCCTGGAGTGGTCGAAGCGGGGACACAGATACGCAGTATTTT. Translated, this is CAWSGRSGDTDTQYF. Extended through the reference TRBV30 and TRBJ2-3 proteins, this CDR3 yields the full variable domain: SQTIHQWPATLVQPVGSPLSLECTVEGTSNPNLYWYRQAAGRGLQLLFYSVGIGQISSEVPQNLSASRPQDRQFILSSKKLLLSDSGFYLCAWSGRSGDTDTQYFGPGTRLTVL.